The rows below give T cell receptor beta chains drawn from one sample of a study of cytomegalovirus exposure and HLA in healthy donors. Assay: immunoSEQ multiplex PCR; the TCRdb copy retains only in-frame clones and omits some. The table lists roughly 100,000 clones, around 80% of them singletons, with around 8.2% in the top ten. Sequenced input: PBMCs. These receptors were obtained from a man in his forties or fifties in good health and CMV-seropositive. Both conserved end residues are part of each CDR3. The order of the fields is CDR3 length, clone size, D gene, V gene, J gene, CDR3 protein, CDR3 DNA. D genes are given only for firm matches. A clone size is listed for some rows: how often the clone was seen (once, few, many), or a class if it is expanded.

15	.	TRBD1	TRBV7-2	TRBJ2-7	CASSLGQGAGYEQYF	TGTGCCAGCAGCTTAGGCCAGGGGGCTGGGTACGAGCAGTACTTC
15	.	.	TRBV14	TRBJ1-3	CASSQDPNSGNTIYF	TGTGCCAGCAGCCAAGATCCCAACTCTGGAAACACCATATATTTT
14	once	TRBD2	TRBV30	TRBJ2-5	CAWRRLAAQETQYF	TGTGCCTGGAGGAGACTAGCGGCGCAAGAGACCCAGTACTTC
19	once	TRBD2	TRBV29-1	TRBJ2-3	CSPYLGSSGGAMETDTQYF	TGCAGCCCCTATCTGGGATCTAGCGGGGGGGCCATGGAAACAGATACGCAGTATTTT
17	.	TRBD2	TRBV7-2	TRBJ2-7	CASSFSGTSVFVYEQYF	TGTGCCAGCAGCTTCAGTGGCACTAGCGTTTTCGTCTACGAGCAGTACTTC
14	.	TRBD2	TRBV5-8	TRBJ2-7	CASSPTPLAGEQYF	TGTGCCAGCAGCCCAACTCCCCTAGCGGGGGAGCAGTACTTC
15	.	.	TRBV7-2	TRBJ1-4	CASSLGARGVEKLFF	TGTGCCAGCAGCTTAGGCGCACGGGGGGTCGAAAAACTGTTTTTT
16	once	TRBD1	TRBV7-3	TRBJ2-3	CASSPSGTGVTDTQYF	TGTGCCAGCAGCCCGTCTGGGACAGGGGTCACAGATACGCAGTATTTT
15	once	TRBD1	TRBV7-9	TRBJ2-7	CASSLWTGASPQQYF	TGTGCCAGCAGCTTATGGACAGGGGCCTCCCCTCAGCAGTACTTC
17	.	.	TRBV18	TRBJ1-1	CASSGGANAVKGTEAFF	TGTGCCAGCTCCGGAGGGGCCAACGCGGTTAAAGGCACTGAAGCTTTCTTT
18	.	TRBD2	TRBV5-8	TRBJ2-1	CASSLVWTSGSMGHEQFF	TGTGCCAGCAGCTTGGTGTGGACTAGCGGGAGTATGGGTCATGAGCAGTTCTTC
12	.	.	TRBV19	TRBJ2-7	CASSQGTYEQYF	TGTGCCAGTAGTCAGGGCACCTACGAGCAGTACTTC
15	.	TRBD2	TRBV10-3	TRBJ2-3	CAISEVGLAQDTQYF	TGTGCCATCAGTGAGGTGGGACTAGCTCAAGATACGCAGTATTTT
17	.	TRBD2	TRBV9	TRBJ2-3	CASSRWTSGRGADTQYF	TGTGCCAGCAGCCGATGGACTAGCGGGAGGGGCGCAGATACGCAGTATTTT
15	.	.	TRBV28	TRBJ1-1	CASAGGDSPFTEAFF	TGTGCCAGCGCGGGGGGAGACAGTCCCTTCACTGAAGCTTTCTTT
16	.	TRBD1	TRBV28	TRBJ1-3	CASSAVTGASGNTIYF	TGTGCCAGCAGCGCAGTTACAGGGGCAAGTGGAAACACCATATATTTT
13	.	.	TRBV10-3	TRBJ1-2	CAIRGRGSYGYTF	TGTGCCATCAGGGGGCGCGGGAGCTATGGCTACACCTTC
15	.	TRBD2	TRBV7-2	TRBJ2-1	CASSLRLAIGDEQFF	TGTGCCAGCAGCTTAAGACTAGCGATTGGCGATGAGCAGTTCTTC
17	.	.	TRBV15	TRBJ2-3	CATSRSDHEAKKDTQYF	TGTGCCACCAGCAGATCCGACCATGAGGCCAAAAAAGATACGCAGTATTTT
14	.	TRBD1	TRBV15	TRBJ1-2	CATSLGQGAIRYTF	TGTGCCACCAGTCTCGGACAGGGGGCTATACGCTACACCTTC